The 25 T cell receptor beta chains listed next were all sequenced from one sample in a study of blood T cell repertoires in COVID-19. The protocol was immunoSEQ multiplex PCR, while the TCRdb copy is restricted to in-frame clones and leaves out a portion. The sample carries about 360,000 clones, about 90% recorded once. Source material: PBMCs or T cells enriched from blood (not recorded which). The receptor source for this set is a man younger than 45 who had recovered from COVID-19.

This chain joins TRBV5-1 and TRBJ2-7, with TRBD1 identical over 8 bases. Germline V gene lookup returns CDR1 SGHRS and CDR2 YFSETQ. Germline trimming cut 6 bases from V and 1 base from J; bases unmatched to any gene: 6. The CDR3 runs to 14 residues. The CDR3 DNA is TGCGCCAGCAATTGGGGACAGGCTTCCTACGAGCAGTACTTC. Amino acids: CASNWGQASYEQYF.

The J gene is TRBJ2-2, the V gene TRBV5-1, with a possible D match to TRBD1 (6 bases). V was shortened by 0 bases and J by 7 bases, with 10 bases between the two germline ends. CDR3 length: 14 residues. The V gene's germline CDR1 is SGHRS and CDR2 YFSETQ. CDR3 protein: CASSLAGAVGELFF. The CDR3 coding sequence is TGCGCCAGCAGCTTGGCAGGGGCGGTCGGGGAGCTGTTTTTT.

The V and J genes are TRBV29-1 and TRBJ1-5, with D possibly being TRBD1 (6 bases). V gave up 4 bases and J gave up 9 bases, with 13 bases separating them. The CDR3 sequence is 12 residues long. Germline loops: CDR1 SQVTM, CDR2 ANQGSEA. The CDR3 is CSVGSGDGPQHF. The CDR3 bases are TGCAGCGTTGGCTCAGGGGACGGGCCCCAGCATTTT. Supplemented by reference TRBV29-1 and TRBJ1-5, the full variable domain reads SAVISQKPSRDICQRGTSLTIQCQVDSQVTMMFWYRQQPGQSLTLIATANQGSEATYESGFVIDKFPISRPNLTFSTLTVSNMSPEDSSIYLCSVGSGDGPQHFGDGTRLSIL.

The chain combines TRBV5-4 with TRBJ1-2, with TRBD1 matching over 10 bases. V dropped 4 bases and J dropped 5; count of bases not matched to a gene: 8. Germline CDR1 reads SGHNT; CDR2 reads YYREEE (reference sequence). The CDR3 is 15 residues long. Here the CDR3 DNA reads TGTGCCAGCAGCGCCGACAGGGGGCGAGGGTATGGCTACACCTTC. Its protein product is CASSADRGRGYGYTF.

The CDR3 here is CASNFLTYEQYF. The CDR3 nucleotides read TGTGCCAGCAACTTCTTGACCTACGAGCAGTACTTC. The chain employs TRBV2 and TRBJ2-7; D call uncertain. This CDR3 comprises 12 residues. V gave up 7 bases and J gave up 2 bases, with 9 bases separating them. In germline, CDR1 is SNHLY, CDR2 FYNNEI.

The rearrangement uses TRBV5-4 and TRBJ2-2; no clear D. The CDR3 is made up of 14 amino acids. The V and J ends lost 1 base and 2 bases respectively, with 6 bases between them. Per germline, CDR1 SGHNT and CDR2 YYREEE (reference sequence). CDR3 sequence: CASSLNINTGELFF. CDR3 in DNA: TGTGCCAGCAGCTTGAACATAAACACCGGGGAGCTGTTTTTT. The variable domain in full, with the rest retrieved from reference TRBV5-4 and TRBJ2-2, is ETGVTQSPTHLIKTRGQQVTLRCSSQSGHNTVSWYQQALGQGPQFIFQYYREEENGRGNFPPRFSGLQFPNYSSELNVNALELDDSALYLCASSLNINTGELFFGEGSRLTVL.

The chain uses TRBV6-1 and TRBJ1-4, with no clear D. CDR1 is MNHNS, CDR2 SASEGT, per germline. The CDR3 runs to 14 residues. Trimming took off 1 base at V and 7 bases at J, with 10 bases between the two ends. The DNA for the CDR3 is TGTGCCAGCAGTGAAGGAGGGTTCGGTGAAAAACTGTTTTTT. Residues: CASSEGGFGEKLFF.

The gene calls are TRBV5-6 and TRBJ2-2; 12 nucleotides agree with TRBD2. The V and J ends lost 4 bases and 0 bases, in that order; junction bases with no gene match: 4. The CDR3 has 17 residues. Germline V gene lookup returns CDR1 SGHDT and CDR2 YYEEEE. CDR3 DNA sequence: TGTGCCAGCAGCCTTGGACTAGCGGGGTCGAACACCGGGGAGCTGTTTTTT. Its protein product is CASSLGLAGSNTGELFF. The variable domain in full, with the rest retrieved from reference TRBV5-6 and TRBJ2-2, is DAGVTQSPTHLIKTRGQQVTLRCSPKSGHDTVSWYQQALGQGPQFIFQYYEEEERQRGNFPDRFSGHQFPNYSSELNVNALLLGDSALYLCASSLGLAGSNTGELFFGEGSRLTVL.

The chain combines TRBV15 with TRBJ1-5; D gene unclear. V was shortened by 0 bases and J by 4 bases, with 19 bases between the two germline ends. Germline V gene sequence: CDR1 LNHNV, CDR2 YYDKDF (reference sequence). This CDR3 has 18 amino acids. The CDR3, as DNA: TGTGCCACCAGCAGAGATTCGAATAAGGCGGGGAGTAATCAGCCCCAGCATTTT. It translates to CATSRDSNKAGSNQPQHF. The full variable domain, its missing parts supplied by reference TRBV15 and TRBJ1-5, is DAMVIQNPRYQVTQFGKPVTLSCSQTLNHNVMYWYQQKSSQAPKLLFHYYDKDFNNEADTPDNFQSRRPNTSFCFLDIRSPGLGDTAMYLCATSRDSNKAGSNQPQHFGDGTRLSIL.

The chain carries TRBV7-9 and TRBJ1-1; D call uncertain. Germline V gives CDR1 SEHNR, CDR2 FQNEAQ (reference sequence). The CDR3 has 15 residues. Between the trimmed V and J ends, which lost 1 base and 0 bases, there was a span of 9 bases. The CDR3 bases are TGTGCCAGCAGCTTAGTTGCGGGGATGAACACTGAAGCTTTCTTT. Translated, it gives CASSLVAGMNTEAFF.

CDR3 DNA: TGTGCCAGCAGCTTAGGGTTAGCAACTAATGAAAAACTGTTTTTT. This encodes CASSLGLATNEKLFF. J is TRBJ1-4 and V is TRBV7-6; D is ambiguous. Between the trimmed V and J ends, which lost 1 base and 0 bases, there was a span of 6 bases. This CDR3 contains 15 residues. The germline V gene encodes CDR1 SGHVS and CDR2 FNYEAQ.

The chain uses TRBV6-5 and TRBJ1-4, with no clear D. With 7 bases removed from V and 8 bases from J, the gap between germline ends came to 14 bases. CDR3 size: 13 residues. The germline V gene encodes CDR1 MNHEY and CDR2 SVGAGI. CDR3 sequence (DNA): TGTGCCAGCAAGAACGGTGGAGGGGAAAAACTGTTTTTT. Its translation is CASKNGGGEKLFF.

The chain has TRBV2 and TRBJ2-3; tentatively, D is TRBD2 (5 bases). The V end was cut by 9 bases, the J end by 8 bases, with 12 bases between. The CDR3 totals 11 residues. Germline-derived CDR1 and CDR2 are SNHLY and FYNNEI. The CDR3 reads CASLSSLTQYF. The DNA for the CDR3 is TGTGCCAGTTTGTCTAGCCTTACGCAGTATTTT.

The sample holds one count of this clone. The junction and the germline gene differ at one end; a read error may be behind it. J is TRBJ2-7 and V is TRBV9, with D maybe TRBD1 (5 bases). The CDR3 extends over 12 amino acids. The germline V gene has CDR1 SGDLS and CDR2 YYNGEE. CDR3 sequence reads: CASSVGSNRLTF. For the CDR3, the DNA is TGTGCCAGCAGCGTAGGTTCCAACAGGCTAACCTTC.

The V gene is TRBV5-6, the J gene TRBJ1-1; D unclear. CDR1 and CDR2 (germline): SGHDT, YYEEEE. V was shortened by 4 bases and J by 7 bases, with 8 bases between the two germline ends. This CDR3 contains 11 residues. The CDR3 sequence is CASSRGNEAFF. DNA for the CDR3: TGTGCCAGCAGCCGAGGCAATGAAGCTTTCTTT.

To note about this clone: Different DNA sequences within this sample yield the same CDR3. DNA of the CDR3: TGTGCCAGCAGCGTAGTGACAGATACTGAAGCTTTCTTT. Residues: CASSVVTDTEAFF. This chain links TRBV9 with TRBJ1-1; possibly TRBD1 for D (5 bases). The CDR3 has 13 residues. In germline, CDR1 is SGDLS, CDR2 YYNGEE. V was cut by 0 bases and J by 5 bases, with 8 bases left in between.

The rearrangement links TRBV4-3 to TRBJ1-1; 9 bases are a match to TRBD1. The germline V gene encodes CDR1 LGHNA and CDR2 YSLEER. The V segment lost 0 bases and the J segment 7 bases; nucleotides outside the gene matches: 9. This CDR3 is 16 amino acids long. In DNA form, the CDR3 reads TGCGCCAGCAGCCAAGAACTCGGGACAGGGTACGATGAAGCTTTCTTT. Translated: CASSQELGTGYDEAFF.

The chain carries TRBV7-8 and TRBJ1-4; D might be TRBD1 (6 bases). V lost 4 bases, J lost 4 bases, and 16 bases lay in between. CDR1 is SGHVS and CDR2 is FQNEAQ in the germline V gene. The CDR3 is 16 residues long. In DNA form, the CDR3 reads TGTGCCAGCAGCTCCAGCCTTCCCAGGGGTAATGAAAAACTGTTTTTT. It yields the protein CASSSSLPRGNEKLFF.

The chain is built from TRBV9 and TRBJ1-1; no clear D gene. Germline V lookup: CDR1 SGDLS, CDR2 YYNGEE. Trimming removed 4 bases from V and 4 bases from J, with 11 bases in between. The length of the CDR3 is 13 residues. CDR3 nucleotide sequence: TGTGCCAGCAGCACCCCGGGGAGCACTGAAGCTTTCTTT. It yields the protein CASSTPGSTEAFF.

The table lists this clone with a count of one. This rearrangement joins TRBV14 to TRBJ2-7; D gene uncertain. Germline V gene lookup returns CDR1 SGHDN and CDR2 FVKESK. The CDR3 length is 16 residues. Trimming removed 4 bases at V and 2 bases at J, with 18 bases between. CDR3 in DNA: TGTGCCAGCAGCCCCGGGTTCACTCAAAATACCTACGAGCAGTACTTC. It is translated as CASSPGFTQNTYEQYF.

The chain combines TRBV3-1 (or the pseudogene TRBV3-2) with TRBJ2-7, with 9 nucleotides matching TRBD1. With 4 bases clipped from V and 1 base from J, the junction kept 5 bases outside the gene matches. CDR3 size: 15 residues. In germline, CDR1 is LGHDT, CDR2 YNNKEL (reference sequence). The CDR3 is CASSPGTGWSYEQYF. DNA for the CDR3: TGTGCCAGCAGCCCTGGGACAGGGTGGTCCTACGAGCAGTACTTC.

This CDR3 is CASSIDRVREEKLFF. In DNA, the CDR3 is TGTGCCAGTAGTATAGACAGGGTACGAGAGGAAAAACTGTTTTTT. The V and J genes are TRBV19 and TRBJ1-4; weak D call: TRBD1 (5 bases). This CDR3 contains 15 residues. The V and J ends lost 0 bases and 8 bases respectively, with 13 bases between them. CDR1 LNHDA and CDR2 SQIVND come from the germline V gene (reference sequence).

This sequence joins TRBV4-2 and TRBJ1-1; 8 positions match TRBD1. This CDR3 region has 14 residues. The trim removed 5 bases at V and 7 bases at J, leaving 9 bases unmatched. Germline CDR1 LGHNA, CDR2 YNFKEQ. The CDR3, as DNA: TGTGCCAGCAGCTTGCAGGGGGCTGCGGATGAAGCTTTCTTT. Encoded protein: CASSLQGAADEAFF.

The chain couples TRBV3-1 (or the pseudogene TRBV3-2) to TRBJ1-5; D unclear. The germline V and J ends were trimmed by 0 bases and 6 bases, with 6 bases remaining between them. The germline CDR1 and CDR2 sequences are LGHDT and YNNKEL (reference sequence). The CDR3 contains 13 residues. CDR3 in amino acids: CASSQDLVQPQHF. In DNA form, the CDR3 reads TGTGCCAGCAGCCAAGATCTTGTTCAGCCCCAGCATTTT.

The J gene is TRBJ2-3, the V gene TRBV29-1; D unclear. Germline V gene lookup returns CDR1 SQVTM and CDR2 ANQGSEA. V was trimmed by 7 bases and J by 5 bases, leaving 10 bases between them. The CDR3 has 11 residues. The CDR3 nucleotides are TGCAGCGCCCGGTCCGGAGATACGCAGTATTTT. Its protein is CSARSGDTQYF.